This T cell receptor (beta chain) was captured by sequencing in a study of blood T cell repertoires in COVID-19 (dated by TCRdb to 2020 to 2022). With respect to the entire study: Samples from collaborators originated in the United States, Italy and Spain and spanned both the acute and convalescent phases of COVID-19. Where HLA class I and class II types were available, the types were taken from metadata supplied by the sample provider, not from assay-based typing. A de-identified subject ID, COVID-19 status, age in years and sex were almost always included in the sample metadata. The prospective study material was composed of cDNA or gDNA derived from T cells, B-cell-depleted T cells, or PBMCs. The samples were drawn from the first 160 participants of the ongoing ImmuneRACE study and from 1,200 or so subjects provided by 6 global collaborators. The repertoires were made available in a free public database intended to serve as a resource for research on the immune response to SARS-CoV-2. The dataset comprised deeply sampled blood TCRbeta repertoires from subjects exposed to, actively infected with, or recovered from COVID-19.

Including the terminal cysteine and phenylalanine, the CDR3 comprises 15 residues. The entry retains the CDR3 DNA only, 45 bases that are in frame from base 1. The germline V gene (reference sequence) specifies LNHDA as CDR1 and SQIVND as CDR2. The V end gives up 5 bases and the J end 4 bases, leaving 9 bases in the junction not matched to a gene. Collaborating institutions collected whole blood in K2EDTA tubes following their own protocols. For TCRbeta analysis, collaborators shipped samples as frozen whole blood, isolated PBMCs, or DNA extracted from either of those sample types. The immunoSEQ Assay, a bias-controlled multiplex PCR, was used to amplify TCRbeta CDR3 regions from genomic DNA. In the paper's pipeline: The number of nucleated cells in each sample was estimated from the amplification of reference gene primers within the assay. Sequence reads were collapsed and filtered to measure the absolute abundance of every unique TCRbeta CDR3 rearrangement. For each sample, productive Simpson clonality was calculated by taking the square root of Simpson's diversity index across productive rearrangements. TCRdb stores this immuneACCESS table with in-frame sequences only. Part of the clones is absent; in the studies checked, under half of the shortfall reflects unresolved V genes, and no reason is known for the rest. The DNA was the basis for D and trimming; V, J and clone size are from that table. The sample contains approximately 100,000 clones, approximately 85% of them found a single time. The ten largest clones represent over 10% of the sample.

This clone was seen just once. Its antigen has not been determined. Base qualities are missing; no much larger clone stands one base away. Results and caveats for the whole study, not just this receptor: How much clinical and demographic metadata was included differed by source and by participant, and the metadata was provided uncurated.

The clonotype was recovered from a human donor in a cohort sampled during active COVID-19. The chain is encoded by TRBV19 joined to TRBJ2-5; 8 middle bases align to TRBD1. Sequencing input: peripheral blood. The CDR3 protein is CASSPRTGSRETQYF. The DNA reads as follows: TGTGCCAGTAGTCCCCGGACAGGGTCGAGAGAGACCCAGTACTTC.